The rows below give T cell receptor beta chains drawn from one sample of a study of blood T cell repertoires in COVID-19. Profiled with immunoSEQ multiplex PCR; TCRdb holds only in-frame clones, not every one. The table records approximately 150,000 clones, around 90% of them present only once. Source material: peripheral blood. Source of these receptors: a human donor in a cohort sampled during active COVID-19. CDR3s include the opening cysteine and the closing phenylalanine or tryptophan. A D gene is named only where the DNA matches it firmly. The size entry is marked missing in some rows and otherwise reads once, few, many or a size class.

cdr3_nt: TGCGCCAGCAGCACCCCGACAGGGGGGACTAATGAAAAACTGTTTTTT; cdr3_aa: CASSTPTGGTNEKLFF; d_call: TRBD1; j_call: TRBJ1-4; v_call: TRBV5-1; clone_size: once
cdr3_nt: TGTGCCAGCAGCTTACAACCGGGGACCTACGAGCAGTACTTC; cdr3_aa: CASSLQPGTYEQYF; d_call: .; j_call: TRBJ2-7; v_call: TRBV3-1/TRBV3-2; clone_size: .
cdr3_nt: TGTGCCAGCAGGAGGACAGACTCTGGAAACACCATATATTTT; cdr3_aa: CASRRTDSGNTIYF; d_call: .; j_call: TRBJ1-3; v_call: TRBV2; clone_size: .
cdr3_nt: TGTGCCACCAGCTGGGACAGATACAATGAGCAGTTCTTC; cdr3_aa: CATSWDRYNEQFF; d_call: TRBD1; j_call: TRBJ2-1; v_call: TRBV15; clone_size: .
cdr3_nt: TGCGCCAGCAGCATCAGACAGGTGAACACTGAAGCTTTCTTT; cdr3_aa: CASSIRQVNTEAFF; d_call: .; j_call: TRBJ1-1; v_call: TRBV4-1; clone_size: .
cdr3_nt: TGTGCCTGGACGCATAGCGGGAGTTCCACAGATACGCAGTATTTT; cdr3_aa: CAWTHSGSSTDTQYF; d_call: TRBD2; j_call: TRBJ2-3; v_call: TRBV30; clone_size: .
cdr3_nt: TGCGCCAGCAGCTTGGGGCAGGGAGGTTCACCCCTCCACTTT; cdr3_aa: CASSLGQGGSPLHF; d_call: .; j_call: TRBJ1-6; v_call: TRBV5-1; clone_size: .
cdr3_nt: TGTGCCAGCAGTTTACGGGGGGCGCACAGCACAGATACGCAGTATTTT; cdr3_aa: CASSLRGAHSTDTQYF; d_call: .; j_call: TRBJ2-3; v_call: TRBV27; clone_size: .
cdr3_nt: TGTGCCAGCAGTTACTTATACACAGGCAGTGAGGGCTACACCTTC; cdr3_aa: CASSYLYTGSEGYTF; d_call: .; j_call: TRBJ1-2; v_call: TRBV6-5; clone_size: .
cdr3_nt: TGTGCCAGCAGCCTAAACAGGGGAGTCAATCAGCCCCAGCATTTT; cdr3_aa: CASSLNRGVNQPQHF; d_call: TRBD1; j_call: TRBJ1-5; v_call: TRBV28; clone_size: .
cdr3_nt: TGTGCCTGGAGTGCCTTCGGAGGGAGCGGGAGGCAGTACGAGCAGTACTTC; cdr3_aa: CAWSAFGGSGRQYEQYF; d_call: TRBD2; j_call: TRBJ2-7; v_call: TRBV30; clone_size: .
cdr3_nt: TGTGCCAGCAGCCCCCGGACAGGGGGCGTGCTGGGCGGCTACACCTTC; cdr3_aa: CASSPRTGGVLGGYTF; d_call: TRBD1; j_call: TRBJ1-2; v_call: TRBV9; clone_size: .
cdr3_nt: TGTGCCTGGAGTGGGACAGGCCACACTGAAGCTTTCTTT; cdr3_aa: CAWSGTGHTEAFF; d_call: TRBD1; j_call: TRBJ1-1; v_call: TRBV30; clone_size: .
cdr3_nt: TGCGCCAGCAGCCAAACTCCGACAGGGGTGAACACTGAAGCTTTCTTT; cdr3_aa: CASSQTPTGVNTEAFF; d_call: TRBD1; j_call: TRBJ1-1; v_call: TRBV4-1; clone_size: .
cdr3_nt: TGTGCCTGGAGTGACGGGTTCACTAATGAAAAACTGTTTTTT; cdr3_aa: CAWSDGFTNEKLFF; d_call: .; j_call: TRBJ1-4; v_call: TRBV30; clone_size: .
cdr3_nt: TGTGCCAGCAGCGAGGGGACAGTAAGGACCCAGTACTTC; cdr3_aa: CASSEGTVRTQYF; d_call: TRBD1; j_call: TRBJ2-5; v_call: TRBV9; clone_size: .
cdr3_nt: TGTGCCAGCACCCCCTTAACACAGGGCTACACCTTC; cdr3_aa: CASTPLTQGYTF; d_call: .; j_call: TRBJ1-2; v_call: TRBV11-3; clone_size: .
cdr3_nt: TGTGCCAGCAGCTTACGTCGAAAAGGGGCCACCATATATTTT; cdr3_aa: CASSLRRKGATIYF; d_call: .; j_call: TRBJ1-3; v_call: TRBV7-2; clone_size: .
cdr3_nt: TGTGCCAGCAGCATCGACAGCCTCTACGAGCAGTACTTC; cdr3_aa: CASSIDSLYEQYF; d_call: .; j_call: TRBJ2-7; v_call: TRBV7-2; clone_size: .
cdr3_nt: TGTGCCAGCACCCTCTACTCCATTAGCTCCTACGAGCAGTACTTC; cdr3_aa: CASTLYSISSYEQYF; d_call: .; j_call: TRBJ2-7; v_call: TRBV6-5; clone_size: .
cdr3_nt: TGTGCCAGCAGGGATTTCGGGAGGGACGAGCAGTACTTC; cdr3_aa: CASRDFGRDEQYF; d_call: TRBD2; j_call: TRBJ2-7; v_call: TRBV3-1/TRBV3-2; clone_size: .
cdr3_nt: TGTGCCAGCAGTGAAGCGGTATTGAGTGGTACCGAGCAGTACTTC; cdr3_aa: CASSEAVLSGTEQYF; d_call: .; j_call: TRBJ2-7; v_call: TRBV6-1; clone_size: .
cdr3_nt: TGTGCCAGCAGTGAATGGACAGCAACTAATGAAAAACTGTTTTTT; cdr3_aa: CASSEWTATNEKLFF; d_call: .; j_call: TRBJ1-4; v_call: TRBV6-1; clone_size: once
cdr3_nt: TGCGCCAGCAGCTCCCCCCGTGGGGCAAAAACTGAAGCTTTCTTT; cdr3_aa: CASSSPRGAKTEAFF; d_call: .; j_call: TRBJ1-1; v_call: TRBV5-1; clone_size: .
cdr3_nt: TGTGCAACAGGGACAGGACGGACCGGGGAGCTGTTTTTT; cdr3_aa: CATGTGRTGELFF; d_call: TRBD1; j_call: TRBJ2-2; v_call: TRBV2; clone_size: .
cdr3_nt: TGCGCCAGCAGCTTGGTGACTAGCGGGGGAAATGAGCAGTTCTTC; cdr3_aa: CASSLVTSGGNEQFF; d_call: TRBD2; j_call: TRBJ2-1; v_call: TRBV5-1; clone_size: .
cdr3_nt: TGTGCCAGCCGAGGGCCGAGGCACCCGGCCTACGAGCAGTACTTC; cdr3_aa: CASRGPRHPAYEQYF; d_call: .; j_call: TRBJ2-7; v_call: TRBV28; clone_size: .
cdr3_nt: TGTGCCAGCAGCCCCGACACCTACAATCAGCCCCAGCATTTT; cdr3_aa: CASSPDTYNQPQHF; d_call: .; j_call: TRBJ1-5; v_call: TRBV9; clone_size: .
cdr3_nt: TGTGCCAGCAGCTTGGTAGCAGCCAACACTGAAGCTTTCTTT; cdr3_aa: CASSLVAANTEAFF; d_call: .; j_call: TRBJ1-1; v_call: TRBV5-4; clone_size: few
cdr3_nt: TGTGCCAGCAGACCTGGGGACAGGGAGGTCCATGGCTACACCTTC; cdr3_aa: CASRPGDREVHGYTF; d_call: TRBD1; j_call: TRBJ1-2; v_call: TRBV27; clone_size: .
cdr3_nt: TGCAGTGCTCGTGCCGGGGATAATTCACCCCTCCACTTT; cdr3_aa: CSARAGDNSPLHF; d_call: .; j_call: TRBJ1-6; v_call: TRBV20-1; clone_size: .
cdr3_nt: TGTGCCGGATCAGCTACAGGGAAGAGGGGCTACACCTTC; cdr3_aa: CAGSATGKRGYTF; d_call: .; j_call: TRBJ1-2; v_call: TRBV19; clone_size: .
cdr3_nt: TGTGCCACCAGCAGAGGCCAGGGAGGCCACGAGCAGTACTTC; cdr3_aa: CATSRGQGGHEQYF; d_call: .; j_call: TRBJ2-7; v_call: TRBV15; clone_size: .
cdr3_nt: TGCAGCGTTGAGGACAGGGTAGGATACAATGAGCAGTTCTTC; cdr3_aa: CSVEDRVGYNEQFF; d_call: TRBD1; j_call: TRBJ2-1; v_call: TRBV29-1; clone_size: once
cdr3_nt: TGTGCCAGTACGACAGGGGTGAACACCGGGGAGCTGTTTTTT; cdr3_aa: CASTTGVNTGELFF; d_call: TRBD1; j_call: TRBJ2-2; v_call: TRBV19; clone_size: .
cdr3_nt: TGTGCCAGCAGCCCCGGGACAGGGAGGAATTCACCCCTCCACTTT; cdr3_aa: CASSPGTGRNSPLHF; d_call: TRBD1; j_call: TRBJ1-6; v_call: TRBV11-2; clone_size: .
cdr3_nt: TGCGCCAGCAGCCCACTCCCCGGGACTAGCGCTTACGAGCAGTACTTC; cdr3_aa: CASSPLPGTSAYEQYF; d_call: TRBD2; j_call: TRBJ2-7; v_call: TRBV4-1; clone_size: .
cdr3_nt: TGTGCCACCAGTGATGGGCTAAACACTGAAGCTTTCTTT; cdr3_aa: CATSDGLNTEAFF; d_call: .; j_call: TRBJ1-1; v_call: TRBV24-1; clone_size: .
cdr3_nt: TGTGCCAGCAGTTACGCTAGCGGCTTCGTCTTAGGCGAGCAGTACTTC; cdr3_aa: CASSYASGFVLGEQYF; d_call: TRBD2; j_call: TRBJ2-7; v_call: TRBV6-5; clone_size: .
cdr3_nt: TGTGCCAGCAGTGAAGGGGAGGGAAGCACAGATACGCAGTATTTT; cdr3_aa: CASSEGEGSTDTQYF; d_call: TRBD2; j_call: TRBJ2-3; v_call: TRBV6-1; clone_size: .